This TCR beta chain was sequenced for a study of CD8 T cells in ankylosing spondylitis. Overall study findings and caveats: Disease-associated clonotypes exhibited CD8+ identity and were relatively infrequent in peripheral blood. Within ankylosing spondylitis blood, a TCR beta motif made up of eight or nine highly homologous variants appeared to be characteristic. It was reported that disease-linked clones were significantly enriched in matched ankylosing spondylitis synovial fluid.

Generation of TCR beta libraries employed quantitative 5'-RACE incorporating molecular barcodes. TCRdb called the 5' RACE reads again in MiXCR, with one record for every CDR3 protein. The table lists around 140,000 distinct CDR3 sequences, roughly 15% of them singletons. Points on this clonotype: Its antigen is undetermined.

The sample taken for sequencing was blood, either unsorted or a sorted T cell fraction (not recorded which). The source is a male donor with ankylosing spondylitis.

DNA for the CDR3: TGTGCCAGTAAGACAGGAATGGACTATGGCTACACCTTC. It codes for CASKTGMDYGYTF. The chain joins TRBV19 to TRBJ1-2, with D possibly TRBD1 on 6 matching bases. V was shortened by 7 bases and J by 3 bases, with 12 bases between the two germline ends. The CDR3 runs to 13 residues. Germline lookup yields CDR1 LNHDA and CDR2 SQIVND (reference sequence).